A selection of T cell receptor beta chains follows, all from one sample in a study of T-cell reconstitution after alpha-beta-depleted transplantation in children. TCRdb re-analysed the PCR reads in MiXCR, keeping a single row per CDR3 protein. The table lists hundreds of thousands of distinct CDR3 sequences, roughly 15% of them singletons, with under 1.2% in the top ten. The sequences come from PBMCs from the stem cell graft donor, collected from the stem cell graft. All receptors come from a human donor who donated a stem cell graft to a child with acute myeloid leukemia. CDR3s include the opening cysteine and the closing phenylalanine or tryptophan. Each record gives: V gene, D gene, J gene, clone size, CDR3 protein, CDR3 DNA. The D gene is left open where the match is weak. Part of the rows lack a size; the others show once, few, many or a class for expanded clones.

>TRBV12-3/TRBV12-4|TRBD2|TRBJ2-2|few
CALNGASGTGELFF
TGTGCCCTAAACGGGGCTAGCGGCACCGGGGAGCTGTTTTTT
>TRBV7-2|.|TRBJ1-5|few
CASSSGVGYSNQPQHF
TGTGCCAGCAGCTCGGGTGTGGGATATAGCAATCAGCCCCAGCATTTT
>TRBV7-6|TRBD1|TRBJ1-1|many
CASSSPGGLNTEAFF
TGTGCCAGCAGCTCCCCAGGGGGGCTGAACACTGAAGCTTTCTTT
>TRBV5-1|.|TRBJ1-5|few
CASSLDGTTSNQPQHF
TGCGCCAGCAGCTTGGATGGGACTACTAGCAATCAGCCCCAGCATTTT
>TRBV30|TRBD2|TRBJ2-1|many
CAWTGTSEYNEQFF
TGTGCCTGGACTGGGACTAGCGAGTACAATGAGCAGTTCTTC
>TRBV6-4|.|TRBJ1-2|many
CASSDSGAESGYTF
TGTGCCAGCAGTGACTCTGGCGCGGAAAGTGGCTACACCTTC
>TRBV20-1|.|TRBJ1-5|many
CSARAVNNQPQHF
TGCAGTGCTAGGGCGGTTAACAATCAGCCCCAGCATTTT
>TRBV5-1|.|TRBJ2-2|.
CASSHRKSANTGELFF
TGCGCCAGCAGTCACAGAAAATCGGCGAACACCGGGGAGCTGTTTTTT
>TRBV15|TRBD2|TRBJ2-1|few
CATSGYRLRGTSVHEQFF
TGTGCCACCAGCGGGTACCGCTTAAGGGGGACTAGCGTCCATGAGCAGTTCTTC
>TRBV2|.|TRBJ1-1|.
CASMEVGRANTEAFF
TGTGCCAGCATGGAGGTCGGCAGGGCGAACACTGAAGCTTTCTTT
>TRBV5-1|.|TRBJ1-4|.
CASSLYDNFNEKLFF
TGCGCCAGCAGCCTATACGACAATTTTAATGAAAAACTGTTTTTT
>TRBV29-1|TRBD2|TRBJ2-2|few
CSVEFPSGDTLRNTGELFF
TGCAGCGTTGAATTCCCTAGCGGGGACACTTTGAGAAACACCGGGGAGCTGTTTTTT
>TRBV11-3|.|TRBJ2-1|once
CASSLTRNGGNEQFF
TGTGCCAGCAGCCTCACCCGGAACGGCGGCAATGAGCAGTTCTTC
>TRBV29-1|TRBD1|TRBJ2-3|few
CSVEDGVGTGSTDTQYF
TGCAGCGTTGAAGATGGGGTAGGGACAGGGTCTACAGATACGCAGTATTTT
>TRBV6-5|.|TRBJ1-1|.
CASSYLSGINTEAFF
TGTGCCAGCAGTTACCTTTCGGGGATTAACACTGAAGCTTTCTTT
>TRBV10-2|TRBD1|TRBJ1-1|.
CASSDTGGGRYTEAFF
TGCGCCAGCAGTGATACAGGGGGCGGAAGGTACACTGAAGCTTTCTTT
>TRBV7-2|.|TRBJ2-1|many
CASTWGGTSYNEQFF
TGTGCCAGCACCTGGGGCGGGACCTCCTACAATGAGCAGTTCTTC
>TRBV13|TRBD1|TRBJ2-3|.
CASSSPRGQGSDTQYF
TGTGCCAGCAGCTCCCCCCGGGGACAGGGATCAGATACGCAGTATTTT
>TRBV27|.|TRBJ2-3|many
CASSWGATDTQYF
TGTGCCAGCAGTTGGGGCGCTACAGATACGCAGTATTTT
>TRBV12-3/TRBV12-4|.|TRBJ2-5|many
CASTPGEDETQYF
TGTGCCAGCACCCCAGGGGAGGACGAGACCCAGTACTTC
>TRBV11-2|.|TRBJ2-3|.
CASSFSQSDTQYF
TGTGCCAGCAGCTTTTCCCAGTCAGATACGCAGTATTTT
>TRBV12-3/TRBV12-4|TRBD1|TRBJ1-2|many
CASSSRGRGHYGYTF
TGTGCCAGCAGTTCTAGGGGCAGGGGGCACTATGGCTACACCTTC
>TRBV25-1|.|TRBJ1-6|many
CASSDLSVSPLHF
TGTGCCAGCAGTGATTTGTCGGTGTCACCCCTCCACTTT
>TRBV3-1|.|TRBJ2-7|few
CASSQATGLIYEQYF
TGTGCCAGCAGCCAAGCAACGGGACTGATCTACGAGCAGTACTTC
>TRBV7-2|.|TRBJ2-1|many
CASSLRDSRREQFF
TGTGCCAGCAGCTTACGGGACTCAAGACGGGAGCAGTTCTTC
>TRBV6-2/TRBV6-3|.|TRBJ2-3|.
CASGPAGAPTDTQYF
TGTGCCAGCGGTCCCGCCGGGGCGCCTACAGATACGCAGTATTTT
>TRBV7-2|.|TRBJ2-5|many
CASSSGRSQETQYF
TGTGCCAGCAGCTCAGGACGATCGCAAGAGACCCAGTACTTC
>TRBV29-1|TRBD1|TRBJ2-5|many
CSVDKDRVETQYF
TGCAGCGTTGATAAGGACAGGGTGGAGACCCAGTACTTC
>TRBV28|.|TRBJ2-6|.
CASSFSGTGANVLTF
TGTGCCAGCAGTTTTTCAGGGACTGGGGCCAACGTCCTGACTTTC
>TRBV20-1|.|TRBJ1-5|many
CSAVRTDHQPQHF
TGCAGTGCGGTCCGAACAGACCATCAGCCCCAGCATTTT
>TRBV5-4|.|TRBJ2-1|many
CASSPARTVEQFF
TGTGCCAGCAGCCCAGCCCGGACAGTTGAGCAGTTCTTC
>TRBV12-3/TRBV12-4|TRBD1|TRBJ1-1|many
CASSPWDRGTEAFF
TGTGCCAGCAGTCCTTGGGACAGGGGCACTGAAGCTTTCTTT
>TRBV20-1|TRBD1|TRBJ1-1|many
CSARTRQGAYTEAFF
TGCAGTGCCCGGACGAGACAGGGGGCGTATACTGAAGCTTTCTTT
>TRBV6-6|.|TRBJ2-7|.
CASSYPDYEQYF
TGTGCCAGCAGTTACCCTGACTACGAGCAGTACTTC
>TRBV20-1|.|TRBJ1-4|many
CSIGRANEKLFF
TGCAGTATTGGCAGGGCTAATGAAAAACTGTTTTTT
>TRBV10-1|.|TRBJ2-2|.
CATTGGAPNTGELFF
TGCGCCACCACTGGAGGGGCGCCGAACACCGGGGAGCTGTTTTTT
>TRBV20-1|TRBD1|TRBJ2-1|many
CSALDRGLADEQFF
TGCAGTGCTCTAGACAGGGGGCTTGCTGATGAGCAGTTCTTC
>TRBV20-1|.|TRBJ1-2|.
CSARPTASYGYTF
TGCAGTGCTAGGCCTACAGCCTCCTATGGCTACACCTTC
>TRBV11-1|.|TRBJ1-1|.
CASTLERWNTEAFF
TGTGCCAGCACCCTAGAGCGGTGGAACACTGAAGCTTTCTTT
>TRBV4-2|TRBD2|TRBJ2-4|.
CASSQDRSGGIAKNIQYF
TGTGCCAGCAGCCAAGATCGGAGCGGGGGAATAGCCAAAAACATTCAGTACTTC
>TRBV7-7|.|TRBJ2-3|many
CASSTGEGDTQYF
TGTGCCAGCAGCACAGGGGAGGGAGATACGCAGTATTTT
>TRBV20-1|.|TRBJ2-3|many
CSAPDPKRPDTQYF
TGCAGTGCTCCCGACCCGAAGCGCCCAGATACGCAGTATTTT
>TRBV7-6|TRBD1|TRBJ2-7|.
CASSAPGQGIYEQYF
TGTGCCAGCAGCGCCCCGGGACAGGGTATTTACGAGCAGTACTTC
>TRBV7-2|.|TRBJ2-2|many
CASSLRPRTVIASGELFF
TGTGCCAGCAGCTTAAGACCTCGGACAGTAATCGCCAGCGGGGAGCTGTTTTTT
>TRBV9|.|TRBJ2-2|.
CASSVVGDPNTGELFF
TGTGCCAGCAGCGTAGTTGGGGATCCGAACACCGGGGAGCTGTTTTTT
>TRBV15|.|TRBJ2-3|.
CATREGASSTDTQYF
TGTGCCACCAGGGAGGGGGCTTCCAGCACAGATACGCAGTATTTT
>TRBV7-2|TRBD1|TRBJ2-7|.
CASSKRRDRGYEQYF
TGTGCCAGCAGTAAGCGCCGGGACAGGGGCTACGAGCAGTACTTC
>TRBV11-2|.|TRBJ2-7|many
CASSLFYSLESATYEQYF
TGTGCCAGCAGCTTATTCTATTCCCTCGAGAGCGCAACCTACGAGCAGTACTTC
>TRBV5-4|TRBD2|TRBJ2-5|.
CASSLPPSGGLETQYF
TGTGCCAGCAGCTTGCCCCCTAGCGGGGGGTTGGAGACCCAGTACTTC
>TRBV7-9|.|TRBJ1-4|once
CASSLATGVATNEKLFF
TGTGCCAGCAGCTTAGCGACCGGGGTCGCAACTAATGAAAAACTGTTTTTT
>TRBV20-1|.|TRBJ1-1|many
CSARDIRNTEAFF
TGCAGTGCTAGAGATATCCGGAACACTGAAGCTTTCTTT
>TRBV5-5|.|TRBJ2-1|.
CASSLAVREGEFF
TGTGCCAGCAGCTTGGCCGTGCGAGAAGGGGAGTTCTTC
>TRBV29-1|.|TRBJ1-4|.
CSVRDTSNEKLFF
TGCAGCGTCCGGGACACTTCTAATGAAAAACTGTTTTTT
>TRBV20-1|.|TRBJ2-2|many
CSAHLSRRNGELFF
TGCAGTGCTCATCTCTCAAGGCGGAACGGGGAGCTGTTTTTT
>TRBV24-1|TRBD2|TRBJ2-1|.
CATSSPITSGGARYNEQFF
TGTGCCACCAGTTCACCGATCACTAGCGGGGGGGCTCGCTACAATGAGCAGTTCTTC